Below, 25 T cell receptor beta chains from the same sample are listed, as sequenced in a study of blood T cell repertoires in COVID-19. Libraries were prepared by immunoSEQ multiplex PCR; TCRdb keeps only in-frame clonotypes and omits some of them. Of about 48,000 clones in the sample, 70% to 90% were seen once. Material: peripheral blood. These receptor sequences come from a woman of 80 years or more with COVID-19, enrolled during active disease.

The chain employs TRBV19 and TRBJ2-1; TRBD2 matches 7 bases. This CDR3 region has 15 residues. Germline trimming cut 4 bases from V and 6 bases from J; bases unmatched to any gene: 9. Germline V lookup: CDR1 LNHDA, CDR2 SQIVND (reference sequence). In nucleotides, the CDR3 is TGTGCCAGTAGTAAAGGAGGCGGGAGAATCAATGAGCAGTTCTTC. Its protein is CASSKGGGRINEQFF.

V gene TRBV5-1 combines with J gene TRBJ1-1; the D gene is possibly TRBD1 (5 bases). This CDR3 is 14 amino acids long. Germline V gene data show CDR1 as SGHRS and CDR2 as YFSETQ. Between the trimmed V and J ends, which lost 3 bases and 6 bases, there was a span of 15 bases. CDR3 sequence: CASSWGGGTPEAFF. The CDR3 DNA follows: TGCGCCAGCAGCTGGGGCGGGGGGACTCCTGAAGCTTTCTTT.

This rearrangement joins TRBV7-2 to TRBJ2-1, with D possibly TRBD1 on 7 matching bases. Germline V CDR1 and CDR2: SGHTA, FQGNSA. This CDR3 is built from 15 residues. V lost 3 bases and J lost 7, with 16 bases in between. The CDR3 nucleotides read TGTGCCAGCAGCTTGACAGGGAGGAGGGAGAATGAGCAGTTCTTC. Residues: CASSLTGRRENEQFF.

V is TRBV15 and J is TRBJ1-2; weak D call: TRBD1 (5 bases). Trimming shortened V by 1 base and J by 3 bases, and 15 bases separated the two germline ends. CDR3 length: 16 residues. Per the germline V gene, CDR1 is LNHNV and CDR2 is YYDKDF (reference sequence). CDR3 sequence: CATSRGTTIRDYGYTF. CDR3 nucleotide sequence: TGTGCCACCAGCAGAGGCACAACCATCAGGGACTATGGCTACACCTTC.

The chain carries TRBV6-4 and TRBJ1-1; 9 bases agree with TRBD1. This CDR3 is 18 amino acids long. V lost 5 bases to trimming and J lost 4 bases; unmatched junction nucleotides: 17. Germline values: CDR1 MRHNA, CDR2 SNTAGT. The CDR3 sequence: CASSLFPPGQGMGTEAFF. CDR3 bases: TGTGCCAGCAGTCTCTTTCCCCCGGGACAGGGAATGGGCACTGAAGCTTTCTTT.

CDR3 region: CASSLGGGLRETQYF. The CDR3 DNA follows: TGTGCCAGCAGCTTAGGCGGGGGCCTTCGGGAGACCCAGTACTTC. The chain uses TRBV7-9 and TRBJ2-5; a possible D gene is TRBD2 (7 bases). CDR3 length: 15 amino acids. The germline V and J ends were trimmed by 1 base and 5 bases, with 14 bases remaining between them. The germline V gene has CDR1 SEHNR and CDR2 FQNEAQ (reference sequence).

The J gene is TRBJ1-3, the V gene TRBV12-3 or TRBV12-4, with D hard to call. This CDR3 has 13 residues. V was trimmed by 3 bases and J by 2 bases, leaving 5 bases between them. CDR3 bases: TGTGCCAGCAGTTTGGCAGCTGGAAACACCATATATTTT. This gives the protein CASSLAAGNTIYF.

V usage is TRBV10-2 and J usage is TRBJ1-2; 8 bases line up with TRBD1. CDR3 size: 14 residues. From germline, CDR1 is WSHSY and CDR2 SAAADI. V lost 6 bases, J lost 0 bases, and 3 bases stayed unmatched. The CDR3 here is CASSKDRANYGYTF. For the CDR3, the DNA is TGCGCCAGCAGCAAGGACAGGGCTAACTATGGCTACACCTTC.

This chain links TRBV7-9 with TRBJ2-3; D remains ambiguous. The CDR3 runs 13 residues. The V end was cut by 2 bases, the J end by 1 base, with 4 bases between. The germline gives CDR1 SEHNR, CDR2 FQNEAQ (reference sequence). This chain's CDR3 is CASSLTGTDTQYF. CDR3 in DNA: TGTGCCAGCAGCTTAACAGGCACAGATACGCAGTATTTT. Together with reference TRBV7-9 and TRBJ2-3, the CDR3 gives the full variable domain: DTGVSQNPRHKITKRGQNVTFRCDPISEHNRLYWYRQTLGQGPEFLTYFQNEAQLEKSRLLSDRFSAERPKGSFSTLEIQRTEQGDSAMYLCASSLTGTDTQYFGPGTRLTVL.

The V and J genes are TRBV11-2 and TRBJ1-6; D is unresolved. The CDR3 extends over 15 amino acids. Germline V gene data show CDR1 as SGHAT and CDR2 as FQNNGV. Trimming took off 5 bases at V and 5 bases at J, with 13 bases between the two ends. CDR3 sequence: CASSVGMVDNSPLHF. The CDR3 nucleotides read TGTGCCAGCAGCGTCGGTATGGTGGATAATTCACCCCTCCACTTT.

This clone was detected only a few times. This chain joins TRBV5-1 and TRBJ1-1; perhaps TRBD1 as D (6 bases). CDR3 size: 15 residues. Germline CDR1 is SGHRS and CDR2 is YFSETQ. Trimming shortened V by 5 bases and J by 1 base, and 15 bases separated the two germline ends. The CDR3 loop is CASSSEDRWNTEAFF. The CDR3 coding sequence is TGCGCCAGCAGTTCTGAAGACAGGTGGAACACTGAAGCTTTCTTT. The full variable domain, rest sourced from reference TRBV5-1 and TRBJ1-1, is KAGVTQTPRYLIKTRGQQVTLSCSPISGHRSVSWYQQTPGQGLQFLFEYFSETQRNKGNFPGRFSGRQFSNSRSEMNVSTLELGDSALYLCASSSEDRWNTEAFFGQGTRLTVV.

This chain connects TRBV3-1 (or the pseudogene TRBV3-2) to TRBJ2-1; TRBD2 matches 9 bases. J was trimmed by 2 bases and V by 0 bases; bases with no gene match: 5. Germline values: CDR1 LGHDT, CDR2 YNNKEL (reference sequence). The CDR3 is 17 residues long. The CDR3 DNA is TGTGCCAGCAGCCAAGATGCGTCTAGCGGGGCCTACAATGAGCAGTTCTTC. Its protein product is CASSQDASSGAYNEQFF.

The chain joins TRBV18 to TRBJ2-5; TRBD1 aligns across 9 bases. After removal of 3 bases from V and 3 bases from J, the junction contained 5 bases not matched to a gene. The CDR3 consists of 15 residues. Per the germline V gene, CDR1 is KGHSH and CDR2 is LQKENI. This CDR3 reads CASSPQQGAEETQYF. DNA for the CDR3: TGTGCCAGCTCACCGCAACAGGGGGCGGAAGAGACCCAGTACTTC.

The rearrangement links TRBV18 to TRBJ2-5, with TRBD2 matching over 8 bases. This CDR3 contains 13 residues. The germline CDR1 and CDR2 sequences are KGHSH and LQKENI. The V and J ends lost 11 bases and 4 bases, in that order; junction bases with no gene match: 9. In nucleotides, the CDR3 is TGTGCCGGGGGAGCGGGACTAGGAGAGACCCAGTACTTC. It encodes CAGGAGLGETQYF. The full variable domain, its missing parts supplied by reference TRBV18 and TRBJ2-5, is NAGVMQNPRHLVRRRGQEARLRCSPMKGHSHVYWYRQLPEEGLKFMVYLQKENIIDESGMPKERFSAEFPKEGPSILRIQQVVRGDSAAYFCAGGAGLGETQYFGPGTRLLVL.

Here the CDR3 DNA reads TGTGCCAGCAGCGAAAGCTGGAATCAGCCCCAGCATTTT. Translated: CASSESWNQPQHF. The chain carries TRBV9 and TRBJ1-5; D remains ambiguous. V was shortened by 3 bases and J by 4 bases, with 8 bases between the two germline ends. Per the germline V gene, CDR1 is SGDLS and CDR2 is YYNGEE. CDR3 length: 13 amino acids.

This chain uses TRBV5-4 with TRBJ2-5; 8 bases agree with TRBD2. CDR3 length equals 15 residues. V lost 4 bases and J lost 4; bases outside the gene matches: 9. Germline V CDR1 and CDR2: SGHNT, YYREEE (reference sequence). CDR3 protein: CASSLPGRGGETQYF. The CDR3 DNA is TGTGCCAGCAGCCTGCCCGGGAGGGGTGGAGAGACCCAGTACTTC.

This chain links TRBV24-1 with TRBJ1-2, with 7 bases lining up with TRBD1. The CDR3 extends over 14 amino acids. In germline, CDR1 is KGHDR, CDR2 SFDVKD. The junction had 15 bases not matched to a gene; V was cut back by 12 bases and J by 6 bases. The CDR3 region is CASTGTVLSDGYTF. CDR3 in DNA: TGTGCCTCCACAGGGACAGTCTTGTCGGATGGCTACACCTTC.

The CDR3 is CASPDRLTEAFF. The CDR3 coding sequence is TGTGCCTCCCCGGACAGACTCACTGAAGCTTTCTTT. The chain uses TRBV28 and TRBJ1-1; possibly TRBD1 for D (6 bases). The ends were cut back, 11 bases at V and 4 bases at J, with 14 bases in the middle. The germline gives CDR1 MDHEN, CDR2 SYDVKM. CDR3 length equals 12 residues.

The genes are TRBV27 and TRBJ2-3, with 9 bases fitting TRBD2. Germline V gene lookup returns CDR1 MNHEY and CDR2 SMNVEV (reference sequence). The V segment lost 6 bases and the J segment 5 bases; nucleotides outside the gene matches: 6. CDR3 size: 14 residues. The CDR3 sequence: CASSWAGGRDTQYF. The CDR3 DNA reads TGTGCCAGCAGCTGGGCGGGGGGGCGAGATACGCAGTATTTT.

The V and J genes are TRBV5-1 and TRBJ1-5, with D maybe TRBD1 (5 bases). The V gene's germline CDR1 is SGHRS and CDR2 YFSETQ. The CDR3 is 16 amino acids. V dropped 0 bases and J dropped 2 bases, with 12 bases sitting between them. The CDR3 sequence: CASSLGPTRGNQPQHF. As DNA, the CDR3 is TGCGCCAGCAGCTTGGGCCCAACCAGGGGCAATCAGCCCCAGCATTTT.

This clone came up a few times. The rearrangement joins TRBV4-1 to TRBJ2-5; D is unclear. This CDR3 is built from 13 residues. Germline-derived CDR1 and CDR2 are MGHRA and YSYEKL. Trimming took 2 bases from V and 5 from J, leaving 9 bases between them. DNA of the CDR3: TGCGCCAGCAGCCAATGGCAGAGGGAGACCCAGTACTTC. Amino acid sequence: CASSQWQRETQYF.

The V and J genes are TRBV3-1 (or the pseudogene TRBV3-2) and TRBJ1-1; 8 bases line up with TRBD1. The CDR3 loop spans 16 amino acids. V shed 6 bases and J 4 bases; nucleotides not matched to a gene: 13. Germline values: CDR1 LGHDT, CDR2 YNNKEL (reference sequence). The CDR3 DNA sequence: TGTGCCAGCAGTCGGGACAGGTCATATGGGGGCACTGAAGCTTTCTTT. Its translation is CASSRDRSYGGTEAFF.

The chain is built from TRBV6-5 and TRBJ1-1; possible D gene TRBD1, 5 bases. The germline gives CDR1 MNHEY, CDR2 SVGAGI. This CDR3 comprises 14 residues. Trimming pared 1 base from V and 8 bases from J, leaving 14 bases between. DNA for the CDR3: TGTGCCAGCAGTTACTTCCCTCGGGGGGGAGAAGCTTTCTTT. Its protein is CASSYFPRGGEAFF.

This clone has just one count. The rearrangement uses TRBV5-1 and TRBJ1-2; 7 bases agree with TRBD1. V shed 0 bases and J 7 bases; nucleotides not matched to a gene: 12. Germline V gives CDR1 SGHRS, CDR2 YFSETQ. CDR3 length: 16 residues. CDR3 nucleotide sequence: TGCGCCAGCAGCTTGGTTGGGACAGCCCTCGGTTCTGGCTACACCTTC. Translation: CASSLVGTALGSGYTF.

V gene TRBV6-5 combines with J gene TRBJ1-2; 9 bases map to TRBD1. V trimming: 2 bases; J trimming: 5 bases; junction bases outside the gene matches: 3. There are 14 residues in the CDR3. In germline, CDR1 is MNHEY, CDR2 SVGAGI. CDR3 sequence reads: CASSYGGTGYGYTF. Written as DNA, the CDR3 is TGTGCCAGCAGTTACGGCGGGACAGGGTATGGCTACACCTTC.